Given below is one T cell receptor beta chain in context. Its target is not known. This sample is drawn from a study of cytomegalovirus exposure and HLA in healthy donors. The germline V gene has CDR1 GTSNPN and CDR2 SVGIG (reference sequence). Trimming at V came to 0 bases and at J to 7 bases, leaving 4 bases not matched to a gene. CDR3 length: 15 residues. Use of 60 Vbeta and 13 Jbeta primers characterized the PCR. TCRdb keeps only in-frame clones here, not all; method: immunoSEQ multiplex PCR. This sample's clone table lists about 59,000 clones. Findings and limits, study-wide: Most observed TCR sequences were rare, whereas some public TCRs were detected in many donors. Prediction of most subjects' HLA-A and HLA-B alleles by TCR beta sequences was reportedly accurate.

The chain couples TRBV30 to TRBJ2-3, with 13 bases fitting TRBD2. The clonotype originates from a young man in good health and CMV-seropositive. The sequencing input was PBMCs. CDR3 amino acids: CAWSVTSGRAYTQYF. CDR3 coding DNA: TGTGCCTGGAGTGTCACTAGCGGGAGGGCATATACGCAGTATTTT. The full variable domain, rest sourced from reference TRBV30 and TRBJ2-3, is SQTIHQWPATLVQPVGSPLSLECTVEGTSNPNLYWYRQAAGRGLQLLFYSVGIGQISSEVPQNLSASRPQDRQFILSSKKLLLSDSGFYLCAWSVTSGRAYTQYFGPGTRLTVL.